Included here is one T cell receptor (beta chain) sequence, with context. Its antigen is not identified. This sample stems from a study of shared clonotypes between healthy human individuals. About the research overall: CD8 memory received one plate per donor, CD8 naive two, CD4 memory three and CD4 naive three.

Deep-level assay runs were performed. Repertoires were generated with immunoSEQ multiplex PCR, while TCRdb's copy carries only in-frame clones and drops some. The sample holds about 2,200,000 clones, 85% to 95% seen once. Positively selected for CCR7, the CD45RO-negative cells used as naive CD8 cells excluded terminally differentiated effector memory CD45RA+ cells. Findings of the study overall: Relative to clonotypes present in all four donors, those not shared had lower generation probabilities. Inspection by rarefaction showed sorted-subset sequencing to be incomplete despite large depth.

V trimming: 7 bases; J trimming: 5 bases; junction bases outside the gene matches: 8. CDR1 MNHNS and CDR2 SASEGT come from the germline V gene. This CDR3 region has 14 residues. The TCR sequence derives from a man younger than 35 in good health. Some clones in this sample may be carry-over from other donors' samples. The sequencing input was naive CD8+ T cells from PBMCs. The chain recombines TRBV6-1 with TRBJ2-1; 7 bases match TRBD2. The CDR3 region has the DNA TGTGCCAGCATAGGACTAGTGATCAACAATGAGCAGTTCTTC. It yields the protein CASIGLVINNEQFF.